This entry describes one TCR beta chain. The data originate from a study of shared clonotypes between healthy human individuals. The CDR3 is 15 residues long. CDR1 and CDR2 from the germline V gene are SNHLY and FYNNEI. V was pared by 2 bases and J by 1 base, with 11 bases between. The input for sorted-subset replicate PCRs was about 210 ng DNA, around 30,000 T cell genomes. Clones were read by immunoSEQ multiplex PCR, and TCRdb kept only the in-frame ones, dropping some. Among a few million clones listed, around 90% were seen once. This TCR was sampled from a man aged 18 to 35 in good health. The source material was naive CD4+ T cells sorted from blood. Documented subset: CD45RA+ positively selected. The chain couples TRBV2 to TRBJ1-1; a weak D match, TRBD1 (6 bases). The CDR3 region is CASSEQGQQNTEAFF. The CDR3 DNA follows: TGTGCCAGCAGTGAACAGGGGCAGCAGAACACTGAAGCTTTCTTT.